The 16 T cell receptor beta chains below come from one sample, sequenced in a study of blood T cell repertoires in COVID-19. Clones were sequenced by immunoSEQ multiplex PCR, and TCRdb holds only the in-frame ones, with some missing. The sample comprises roughly 91,000 clones, 79% of which are singletons, and 11% rests with the top ten. The sequenced sample consisted of peripheral blood. The receptors come from a man between 70 and 80 years old with acute or convalescent COVID-19.

The rearrangement joins TRBV6-1 to TRBJ2-7, with unresolved D. Germline assignment: CDR1 MNHNS and CDR2 SASEGT. CDR3 length: 12 residues. V lost 3 bases to trimming and J lost 0 bases, with 3 bases between them. CDR3 DNA sequence: TGTGCCAGCAGTGACAGCTCCTACGAGCAGTACGTC. Translation: CASSDSSYEQYV.

Worth noting for this clone: Other DNA sequences within the sample encode an identical CDR3. V gene TRBV5-4 combines with J gene TRBJ2-3; D is undetermined. CDR3 length equals 13 residues. Trimming pared 4 bases from V and 5 bases from J, leaving 11 bases between. CDR1 and CDR2 from the germline V gene are SGHNT and YYREEE (reference sequence). This CDR3 is CASSLLTRDTQYF. The CDR3 coding sequence is TGTGCCAGCAGCCTTTTAACGAGAGATACGCAGTATTTT.

This rearrangement joins TRBV30 to TRBJ1-1; D is ambiguous. The V and J ends lost 3 bases and 12 bases respectively, with 14 bases between them. CDR3 length: 11 amino acids. Germline V gives CDR1 GTSNPN, CDR2 SVGIG (reference sequence). CDR3 loop: CAWRVGRSTFF. For the CDR3, the DNA is TGTGCCTGGAGGGTCGGGAGGTCGACTTTCTTT.

The chain carries TRBV19 and TRBJ1-6; 7 bases align to TRBD1. CDR1 and CDR2 (germline): LNHDA, SQIVND (reference sequence). V shed 3 bases, J shed 9 bases, and the junction held 11 bases outside the gene matches. This CDR3 spans 16 amino acids. The CDR3 bases are TGTGCCAGTAGTATTAGAGGGACAGCGAACGGTTCACCCCTCCACTTT. Translation gives CASSIRGTANGSPLHF.

The chain has TRBV5-6 and TRBJ2-2, with D tentatively TRBD2 (5 bases). V lost 3 bases and J 3 bases, leaving 9 bases between the germline ends. Germline CDR1 and CDR2: SGHDT and YYEEEE. CDR3 length: 14 residues. CDR3 nucleotide sequence: TGTGCCAGCAGCTGGCGGGCGGACACCGGGGAGCTGTTTTTT. Protein product: CASSWRADTGELFF. The complete variable domain, with remaining parts taken from reference TRBV5-6 and TRBJ2-2, reads DAGVTQSPTHLIKTRGQQVTLRCSPKSGHDTVSWYQQALGQGPQFIFQYYEEEERQRGNFPDRFSGHQFPNYSSELNVNALLLGDSALYLCASSWRADTGELFFGEGSRLTVL.

V is TRBV7-2 and J is TRBJ1-1; no reliable D call. Germline loops: CDR1 SGHTA, CDR2 FQGNSA. V was pared by 1 base and J by 6 bases, with 9 bases between. The CDR3 sequence is 13 residues long. CDR3 DNA sequence: TGTGCCAGCAGCTTAGGTACTCGGGCTGAAGCTTTCTTT. Amino acids: CASSLGTRAEAFF.

Notes on this clone: Possible read error: a much larger clone is one base away. The rearrangement links TRBV28 to TRBJ1-3; D ambiguous. The germline V and J ends were trimmed by 6 bases and 0 bases, with 9 bases remaining between them. Germline CDR1 is MDHEN and CDR2 is SYDVKM. The CDR3 totals 14 residues. This chain's CDR3 is CASSQTISGNTIYF. CDR3 in DNA: TGTGCCAGCAGCCAGACTATCTCTGGAAACACCATATATTTT.

This clone was seen just once. The V call is TRBV6-5, the J call TRBJ2-1, with D possibly TRBD1 on 6 matching bases. CDR1 MNHEY and CDR2 SVGAGI come from the germline V gene. This CDR3 comprises 15 residues. V shed 6 bases and J shed 0 bases, with 12 bases lying between them. Here the CDR3 DNA reads TGTGCCAGCAGCATAACAGGGAGCTCCTACAATGAGCAGTTCTTC. Amino acid sequence: CASSITGSSYNEQFF.

The chain links TRBV4-1 to TRBJ1-5, with a weak D call TRBD1 (6 bases). V was trimmed by 1 base and J by 2 bases, leaving 15 bases between them. The CDR3 has 17 amino acids. Germline V gives CDR1 MGHRA, CDR2 YSYEKL. The CDR3 is CASSQVGRGPRNQPQHF. CDR3 bases: TGCGCCAGCAGCCAAGTGGGCAGGGGTCCCCGCAATCAGCCCCAGCATTTT.

The J gene is TRBJ2-5, the V gene TRBV11-2, with unresolved D. Trimming pared 5 bases from V and 4 bases from J, leaving 17 bases between. This CDR3 spans 15 amino acids. Germline V CDR1 and CDR2: SGHAT, FQNNGV. This CDR3 is CASSPMPGPGETQYF. Written as DNA, the CDR3 is TGTGCCAGCAGCCCCATGCCGGGTCCTGGAGAGACCCAGTACTTC.

The chain joins TRBV9 to TRBJ2-2; D unresolved. CDR1 SGDLS and CDR2 YYNGEE come from the germline V gene. Trimming cost V 0 bases and J 7 bases, with 10 bases left between them. This CDR3 contains 14 residues. The CDR3 DNA reads TGTGCCAGCAGCGTAGAATCCCTAATCGGGGAGCTGTTTTTT. Residues: CASSVESLIGELFF.

Details on this clone: The junction differs from germline at one of its ends, possibly a read error. The chain carries TRBV28 and TRBJ1-2, with D hard to call. The CDR3 extends over 11 amino acids. Germline assignment: CDR1 MDHEN and CDR2 SYDVKM. CDR3 bases: TGTGCCAGCAGTTATTGGGAGGGAACCTACTTC. Translated: CASSYWEGTYF.

The CDR3 nucleotides are TGCGCCAGCAGCCCGACAGGGGGTCGTGGAAACACCATATATTTT. As protein: CASSPTGGRGNTIYF. This rearrangement joins TRBV5-1 to TRBJ1-3; 9 positions agree with TRBD1. The germline gives CDR1 SGHRS, CDR2 YFSETQ. This CDR3 is 15 amino acids long. V gave up 4 bases and J gave up 3 bases; unmatched junction bases: 5.

This clone was seen only a few times. The rearrangement links TRBV6-5 to TRBJ2-5; maybe TRBD1 (6 bases). The germline V gene has CDR1 MNHEY and CDR2 SVGAGI. The CDR3 has 15 residues. V shed 6 bases and J shed 4 bases, with 18 bases lying between them. CDR3 amino acids: CASRRAGAARETQYF. CDR3 nucleotide sequence: TGTGCCAGCAGACGAGCAGGGGCGGCGAGAGAGACCCAGTACTTC.

The chain's CDR3 is CASIPGQDTDTQYF. CDR3 nucleotide sequence: TGCGCCAGCATCCCGGGACAGGACACAGATACGCAGTATTTT. V gene TRBV5-1 combines with J gene TRBJ2-3; TRBD1 matches at 8 bases. The CDR3 loop spans 14 amino acids. The V segment lost 6 bases and the J segment 2 bases; nucleotides outside the gene matches: 5. Germline CDR1 and CDR2: SGHRS and YFSETQ.

This clone was counted between two and nine times. CDR3 amino acids: CASSLDSANPGQGILNTEAFF. The CDR3 DNA sequence: TGTGCCAGCAGCTTAGATTCCGCGAACCCGGGACAGGGGATATTGAACACTGAAGCTTTCTTT. This chain connects TRBV13 to TRBJ1-1, with 10 bases fitting TRBD1. CDR1 is PRHDT and CDR2 is FYEKMQ in the germline V gene (reference sequence). The CDR3 contains 21 residues. Trimming took 1 base from V and 0 from J; bases not matched to a gene: 17.